This is a list of T cell receptor beta chains from one sample in a study of cytomegalovirus exposure and HLA in healthy donors. Libraries were prepared by immunoSEQ multiplex PCR; TCRdb keeps only in-frame clonotypes and omits some of them. The sample holds about 150,000 clones, about 61% seen once. Sequencing was done on a sample of PBMCs. The receptors shown here come from a woman in her thirties or forties in good health and CMV-seronegative. The CDR3 runs from the conserved cysteine through the conserved F or W. A D gene is named only where the DNA matches it firmly. Clone sizes are given selectively: once, few, many, or a class where the clone is expanded.

J | size | D | V | DNA | CDR3
TRBJ2-2 | NA | TRBD2 | TRBV7-2 | TGTGCCAGCAGCCAGGGACTAGCCGGGGAGCTGTTTTTT | CASSQGLAGELFF
TRBJ1-1 | NA | TRBD1 | TRBV2 | TGTGCCAGCAGTTTACAGGGGAAAAACACTGAAGCTTTCTTT | CASSLQGKNTEAFF
TRBJ2-1 | NA | NA | TRBV7-2 | TGTGCCAGCAGCTTAGACCGGGGAGACAATGAGCAGTTCTTC | CASSLDRGDNEQFF
TRBJ2-3 | NA | NA | TRBV21-1 | TGTGCCAGCAGCAAAAGGGGACAGGGAGGCACAGATACGCAGTATTTT | CASSKRGQGGTDTQYF
TRBJ1-2 | NA | TRBD1 | TRBV9 | TGTGCCAGCAGCCCCTCCCCGGGACAGGGGGGGTACGAGGGCTACACCTTC | CASSPSPGQGGYEGYTF
TRBJ2-7 | NA | NA | TRBV7-2 | TGTGCCAGCAGCTTAGGGAGGGGAGAGAGCTACGAGCAGTACTTC | CASSLGRGESYEQYF
TRBJ1-1 | NA | TRBD1 | TRBV4-1 | TGCGCCAGCAGCCAAACGACAGGGCCGAACACTGAAGCTTTCTTT | CASSQTTGPNTEAFF
TRBJ2-1 | NA | TRBD2 | TRBV7-7 | TGTGCCAGCAGCTCAACGGGGGGGTTAGCTTACAATGAGCAGTTCTTC | CASSSTGGLAYNEQFF
TRBJ2-1 | NA | TRBD2 | TRBV28 | TGTGCCAGCAGTTTAACGGGGGGCTCCTACAATGAGCAGTTCTTC | CASSLTGGSYNEQFF
TRBJ1-4 | NA | NA | TRBV5-1 | TGCGCCAGCAGCCCAACGGGGGGGCTAGGCGAAAAACTGTTTTTT | CASSPTGGLGEKLFF
TRBJ1-2 | NA | TRBD1 | TRBV27 | TGTGCCAGCAGTACGGGCATAGTTTCCTTGACAGGGGGAATCTATGGCTACACCTTC | CASSTGIVSLTGGIYGYTF
TRBJ2-3 | NA | TRBD1 | TRBV9 | TGTGCCAGCAGCGTAGGAACCGGGACAGGCACAGATACGCAGTATTTT | CASSVGTGTGTDTQYF
TRBJ1-1 | once | NA | TRBV30 | TGTGCCTGGAGTTCCGTACCGGGGAACACTGAAGCTTTCTTT | CAWSSVPGNTEAFF
TRBJ1-3 | NA | NA | TRBV4-1 | TGCGCCAGCAGCCAAGATCGAGCGAGAGGAAACACCATATATTTT | CASSQDRARGNTIYF
TRBJ2-7 | NA | TRBD2 | TRBV4-2 | TGTGCCAGCAGCCAGGGACTAGCGGGTTCCTACGAGCAGTACTTC | CASSQGLAGSYEQYF
TRBJ1-6 | NA | NA | TRBV6-1 | TGTGCCAGCAGTGAACAGGGGTATAATTCACCCCTCCACTTT | CASSEQGYNSPLHF